This TCR beta chain was obtained from a study of shared clonotypes between healthy human individuals. Sequenced by immunoSEQ multiplex PCR; TCRdb stores in-frame clones only, minus some. This table holds approximately 2.5 million clones, around 90% found once. This CDR3 is built from 14 residues. Germline CDR1 and CDR2: MNHNS and SASEGT. Trimming took off 6 bases at V and 0 bases at J, with 11 bases between the two ends. The V call is TRBV6-1, the J call TRBJ1-1, with TRBD1 as a possible D gene (5 bases). Specimen: naive CD4+ T cells sorted from blood. Subset given: CD45RA+ positively selected. This TCR was recovered from a man aged 18 to 29 in good health. CDR3 region: CASSVTAVNTEAFF. The CDR3 nucleotides are TGTGCCAGCAGCGTGACAGCGGTGAACACTGAAGCTTTCTTT.